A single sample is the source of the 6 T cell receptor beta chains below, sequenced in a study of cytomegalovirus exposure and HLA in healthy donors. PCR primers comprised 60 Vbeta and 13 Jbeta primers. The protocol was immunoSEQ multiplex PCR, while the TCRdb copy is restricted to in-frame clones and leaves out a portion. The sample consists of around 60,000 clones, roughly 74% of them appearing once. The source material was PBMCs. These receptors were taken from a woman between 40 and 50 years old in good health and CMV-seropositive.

The CDR3 DNA is TGTGCCAGCAGGGCTCGGGGAGGGGAGGGGGAGACCCAGTACTTC. Its translation is CASRARGGEGETQYF. The genes are TRBV6-5 and TRBJ2-5, with TRBD2 matching over 7 bases. Per the germline V gene, CDR1 is MNHEY and CDR2 is SVGAGI. V shed 6 bases and J 5 bases; nucleotides not matched to a gene: 12. This CDR3 has 15 residues.

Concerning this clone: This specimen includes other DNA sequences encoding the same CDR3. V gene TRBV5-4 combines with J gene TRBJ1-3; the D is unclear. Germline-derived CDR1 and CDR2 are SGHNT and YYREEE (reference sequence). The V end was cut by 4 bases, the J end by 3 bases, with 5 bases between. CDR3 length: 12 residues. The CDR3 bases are TGTGCCAGCAGCGGAGATGGAAACACCATATATTTT. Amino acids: CASSGDGNTIYF.

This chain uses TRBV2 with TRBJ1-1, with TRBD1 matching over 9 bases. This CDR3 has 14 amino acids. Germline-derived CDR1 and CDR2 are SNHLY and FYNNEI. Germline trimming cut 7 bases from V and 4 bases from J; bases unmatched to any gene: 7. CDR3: CASIKGQGGTEAFF. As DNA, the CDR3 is TGTGCCAGCATTAAGGGACAGGGAGGCACTGAAGCTTTCTTT.

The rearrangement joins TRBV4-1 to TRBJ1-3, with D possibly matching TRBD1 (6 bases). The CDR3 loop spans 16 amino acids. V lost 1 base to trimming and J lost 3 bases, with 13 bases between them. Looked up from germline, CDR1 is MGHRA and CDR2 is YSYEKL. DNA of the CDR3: TGCGCCAGCAGCCAAGGGGTTTGGGGGCTTGGAAACACCATATATTTT. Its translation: CASSQGVWGLGNTIYF.

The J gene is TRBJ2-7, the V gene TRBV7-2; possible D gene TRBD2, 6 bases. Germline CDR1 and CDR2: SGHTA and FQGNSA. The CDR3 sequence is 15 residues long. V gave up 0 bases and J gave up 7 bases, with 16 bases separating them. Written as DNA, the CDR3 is TGTGCCAGCAGCTTAGCGGGTCTCGGGGGTAATGAGCAGTACTTC. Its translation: CASSLAGLGGNEQYF.

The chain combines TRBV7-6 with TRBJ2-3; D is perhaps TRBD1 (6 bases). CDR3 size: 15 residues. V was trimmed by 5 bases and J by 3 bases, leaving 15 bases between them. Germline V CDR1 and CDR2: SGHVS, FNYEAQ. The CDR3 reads CASSTTGSRTDTQYF. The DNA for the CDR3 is TGTGCCAGCAGCACTACAGGGTCGAGGACAGATACGCAGTATTTT.